The clone carrying this T cell receptor (beta chain) occurred a few times. The junction differs from germline at one of its ends, possibly a read error. The data originate from a study of shared clonotypes between healthy human individuals. The method was immunoSEQ multiplex PCR; TCRdb's version includes in-frame clones alone and lacks a portion of them. Seen here are some 530,000 clones, approximately 84% observed once, and the top ten hold 10% to 15%. Material for sequencing was PBMCs. The receptor comes from a woman between 40 and 55 years old in good health. Some clones in this sample may be carry-over from other donors' samples.

The CDR3 DNA is TGTGCTAGCAGCTTAGGGTTATTGGGGACCCAGTACTTC. This encodes CASSLGLLGTQYF. V usage is TRBV7-7 and J usage is TRBJ2-5; the D is unclear. Germline CDR1 SSHAT, CDR2 FNYEAQ (reference sequence). This CDR3 region has 13 residues.